Listed below are T cell receptor beta chains from one sample, sequenced in a study of T cells in Graves' hyperthyroidism and ophthalmopathy. MiXCR, run by TCRdb on the multiplex PCR reads, gives a single entry per CDR3 protein. The profile shows tens of thousands of distinct CDR3 sequences, 49% of them singletons. Input material: blood. These receptors all come from a woman aged 30 to 39 with Graves' ophthalmopathy. The CDR3 runs from the conserved cysteine through the conserved F or W. The order of the fields is clone size, V gene, D gene, J gene, CDR3 protein, CDR3 DNA. A D gene is named only where the DNA matches it firmly. Clone size is not always given. Where it is, it says once, few, many or a class for expanded clones.

size: many
V: TRBV4-1
D: TRBD2
J: TRBJ2-1
CDR3: CASSRSIAGVFSNEQFF
DNA: TGCGCCAGCAGCCGATCAATAGCGGGAGTCTTCTCCAATGAGCAGTTCTTC

size: many
V: TRBV7-8
D: -
J: TRBJ1-3
CDR3: CASSLVVGYGNTIYF
DNA: TGTGCCAGCAGCTTAGTTGTGGGATATGGAAACACCATATATTTT

size: many
V: TRBV13
D: -
J: TRBJ1-4
CDR3: CASSLAGYSGNEKLFF
DNA: TGTGCCAGCAGCTTAGCTGGGTACAGCGGGAATGAAAAACTGTTTTTT

size: -
V: TRBV6-6
D: -
J: TRBJ1-1
CDR3: CASSSEMNTEAFF
DNA: TGTGCCAGCAGTTCCGAGATGAACACTGAAGCTTTCTTT

size: medium-sized
V: TRBV7-9
D: TRBD1
J: TRBJ1-6
CDR3: CASSRQGADSPLHF
DNA: TGTGCCAGCAGTCGACAGGGGGCGGATTCACCCCTCCACTTT

size: many
V: TRBV9
D: -
J: TRBJ2-5
CDR3: CASSVSDKETQYF
DNA: TGTGCCAGCAGCGTAAGCGACAAAGAGACCCAGTACTTC

size: -
V: TRBV20-1
D: TRBD2
J: TRBJ2-2
CDR3: CSARDRTSGRAGELFF
DNA: TGCAGTGCTAGAGATCGGACTAGCGGGAGGGCCGGGGAGCTGTTTTTT

size: -
V: TRBV29-1
D: -
J: TRBJ1-1
CDR3: CSVEGQFNTEAFF
DNA: TGCAGCGTTGAGGGACAATTCAATACTGAAGCTTTCTTT

size: -
V: TRBV2
D: TRBD2
J: TRBJ2-3
CDR3: CASSDSGGASDTQYF
DNA: TGTGCCAGCAGTGACAGCGGGGGGGCCTCAGATACGCAGTATTTT

size: -
V: TRBV6-5
D: TRBD2
J: TRBJ2-1
CDR3: CASSRSGGGYNEQFF
DNA: TGTGCCAGCAGTCGAAGCGGGGGGGGGTACAATGAGCAGTTCTTC

size: -
V: TRBV10-1
D: TRBD1
J: TRBJ1-2
CDR3: CASRPGGFGYTF
DNA: TGCGCCAGCAGACCAGGGGGCTTTGGCTACACCTTC

size: -
V: TRBV30
D: -
J: TRBJ2-3
CDR3: CAWSILGSTDTQYF
DNA: TGTGCCTGGAGCATTTTGGGTTCGACAGATACGCAGTATTTT

size: once
V: TRBV20-1
D: -
J: TRBJ1-1
CDR3: CSASLGGRANTEAFF
DNA: TGCAGTGCTAGTTTGGGCGGGAGGGCGAACACTGAAGCTTTCTTT

size: -
V: TRBV24-1
D: TRBD1
J: TRBJ2-3
CDR3: CATSDPRTGADTQYF
DNA: TGTGCCACCAGTGACCCTAGGACAGGCGCAGATACGCAGTATTTT

size: many
V: TRBV11-2
D: -
J: TRBJ2-7
CDR3: CASSNPGTYEQYF
DNA: TGTGCCAGCAGCAACCCGGGTACCTACGAGCAGTACTTC

size: many
V: TRBV4-2
D: TRBD2
J: TRBJ2-1
CDR3: CASSQPGLAGGNEQFF
DNA: TGTGCCAGCAGCCAACCTGGGCTAGCGGGGGGTAATGAGCAGTTCTTC

size: many
V: TRBV4-1
D: -
J: TRBJ1-1
CDR3: CASSQGGGKDTEAFF
DNA: TGCGCCAGCAGCCAGGGGGGAGGGAAGGACACTGAAGCTTTCTTT

size: -
V: TRBV29-1
D: -
J: TRBJ1-5
CDR3: CSVGGQAETQHF
DNA: TGCAGCGTCGGGGGGCAGGCAGAGACCCAGCATTTT

size: many
V: TRBV29-1
D: TRBD2
J: TRBJ2-1
CDR3: CSVEGSGLAGEQFF
DNA: TGCAGCGTTGAAGGGTCGGGACTAGCCGGCGAGCAGTTCTTC

size: few
V: TRBV18
D: -
J: TRBJ2-7
CDR3: CASSPLRQKGSYEQYF
DNA: TGTGCCAGCTCACCACTCAGGCAAAAAGGGTCCTACGAGCAGTACTTC

size: many
V: TRBV4-1
D: -
J: TRBJ1-2
CDR3: CASSHGGLWAYTNYGYTF
DNA: TGCGCCAGCAGCCATGGGGGGTTGTGGGCCTATACTAACTATGGCTACACCTTC

size: -
V: TRBV20-1
D: -
J: TRBJ1-2
CDR3: CSAIRQGYGYTF
DNA: TGCAGTGCGATACGGCAGGGTTATGGCTACACCTTC

size: -
V: TRBV7-9
D: TRBD1
J: TRBJ2-3
CDR3: CASTRQGITDTQYF
DNA: TGTGCCAGCACGCGACAGGGAATCACAGATACGCAGTATTTT

size: many
V: TRBV28
D: TRBD2
J: TRBJ2-7
CDR3: CASRGGSSYEQYF
DNA: TGTGCCAGCAGGGGCGGGAGCTCCTACGAGCAGTACTTC

size: -
V: TRBV6-5
D: TRBD2
J: TRBJ2-5
CDR3: CASSFLAGVETQHF
DNA: TGTGCCAGCAGTTTCCTAGCGGGAGTTGAGACCCAGCACTTC

size: few
V: TRBV2
D: -
J: TRBJ2-1
CDR3: CASIDDSYNEQFF
DNA: TGTGCCAGCATAGACGATTCCTACAATGAGCAGTTCTTC

size: many
V: TRBV20-1
D: -
J: TRBJ1-1
CDR3: CSAPAPREANTEAFF
DNA: TGCAGTGCTCCTGCGCCCCGGGAGGCGAACACTGAAGCTTTCTTT

size: -
V: TRBV9
D: TRBD1
J: TRBJ1-3
CDR3: CASSVGQGAICGNTIYF
DNA: TGTGCCAGCAGCGTAGGACAGGGGGCTATTTGTGGAAACACCATATATTTT

size: -
V: TRBV13
D: -
J: TRBJ2-1
CDR3: CASSPTHGTDEQFF
DNA: TGTGCCAGCAGCCCAACCCACGGGACGGATGAGCAGTTCTTC

size: many
V: TRBV14
D: -
J: TRBJ2-5
CDR3: CASSRTVQETQYF
DNA: TGTGCCAGCAGCCGGACAGTACAAGAGACCCAGTACTTC

size: many
V: TRBV6-6
D: TRBD2
J: TRBJ2-3
CDR3: CASSYVSGADTQYF
DNA: TGTGCCAGCAGTTACGTTAGCGGGGCAGATACGCAGTATTTT

size: -
V: TRBV19
D: -
J: TRBJ1-5
CDR3: CASSMGLQPQHF
DNA: TGTGCCAGTAGTATGGGACTCCAGCCCCAGCATTTT

size: many
V: TRBV7-9
D: -
J: TRBJ1-6
CDR3: CASSLFWGDRNSPLHF
DNA: TGTGCCAGCAGCTTATTTTGGGGGGATCGGAATTCACCCCTCCACTTT

size: many
V: TRBV28
D: -
J: TRBJ2-7
CDR3: CASSLKGHRLSYEQYF
DNA: TGTGCCAGCAGTTTAAAGGGACACCGACTCTCCTACGAGCAGTACTTC

size: -
V: TRBV29-1
D: TRBD2
J: TRBJ2-3
CDR3: CSVGLAGGPDTQYF
DNA: TGCAGCGTGGGACTAGCGGGAGGTCCAGATACGCAGTATTTT

size: -
V: TRBV19
D: TRBD1
J: TRBJ1-1
CDR3: CASSFQGAGMEAFF
DNA: TGTGCCAGTAGTTTCCAGGGGGCAGGCATGGAAGCTTTCTTT

size: many
V: TRBV7-9
D: TRBD2
J: TRBJ2-1
CDR3: CASSLEGTSGNEQFF
DNA: TGTGCCAGCAGCTTAGAAGGGACTAGCGGCAATGAGCAGTTCTTC

size: many
V: TRBV6-1
D: -
J: TRBJ2-2
CDR3: CASSDRGGLTGELFF
DNA: TGTGCCAGCAGTGACAGGGGTGGGCTTACCGGGGAGCTGTTTTTT

size: many
V: TRBV6-6
D: TRBD2
J: TRBJ2-1
CDR3: CASSRETLAGIYNEQFF
DNA: TGTGCCAGCAGCCGGGAGACCCTAGCGGGGATTTACAATGAGCAGTTCTTC